The table lists the clone carrying this T cell receptor (beta chain) with a few counts. The data were taken from a study of blood T cells in healthy people across ages. After removal of 3 bases from V and 0 bases from J, the junction contained 6 bases not matched to a gene. Germline V gene sequence: CDR1 KGHSH, CDR2 LQKENI. The CDR3 extends over 16 amino acids. PCR was performed a second time for roughly 7 to 12 cycles using a sample-barcoded 5' primer and a J-beta primer mix. TCRdb re-analysed the 5' RACE reads in MiXCR, keeping a single row per CDR3 protein. The table lists approximately 1,000,000 distinct CDR3 sequences, 40% to 45% of them singletons.

Sequencing input: blood. The chain recombines TRBV18 with TRBJ2-7; 9 nucleotides agree with TRBD2. The receptor comes from a woman between 55 and 75 years old in good health. CDR3 in DNA: TGTGCCAGCTCACCCTTAGCGGGAGACTACTCCTACGAGCAGTACTTC. This gives the protein CASSPLAGDYSYEQYF.